This T cell receptor (beta chain) is from a study of cytomegalovirus exposure and HLA in healthy donors. The CDR3 is 16 amino acids. Germline V gene lookup returns CDR1 MDHEN and CDR2 SYDVKM. V shed 3 bases, J shed 1 base, and the junction held 3 bases outside the gene matches. Amplification used 60 Vbeta primers and 13 Jbeta primers. TCRdb keeps only in-frame clones here, not all; method: immunoSEQ multiplex PCR. There are 150,000 to 200,000 clones in the sample; approximately 70% occur only once, and around 4.6% lies in the top ten. This receptor was taken from a man between 18 and 29 years old in good health and CMV-seropositive. The sample taken for sequencing was PBMCs. This rearrangement joins TRBV28 to TRBJ2-5; 12 positions match TRBD2. CDR3 bases: TGTGCCAGCAGTTTCCTGACTAGCGGGGGCCAAGAGACCCAGTACTTC. Amino acid sequence: CASSFLTSGGQETQYF.